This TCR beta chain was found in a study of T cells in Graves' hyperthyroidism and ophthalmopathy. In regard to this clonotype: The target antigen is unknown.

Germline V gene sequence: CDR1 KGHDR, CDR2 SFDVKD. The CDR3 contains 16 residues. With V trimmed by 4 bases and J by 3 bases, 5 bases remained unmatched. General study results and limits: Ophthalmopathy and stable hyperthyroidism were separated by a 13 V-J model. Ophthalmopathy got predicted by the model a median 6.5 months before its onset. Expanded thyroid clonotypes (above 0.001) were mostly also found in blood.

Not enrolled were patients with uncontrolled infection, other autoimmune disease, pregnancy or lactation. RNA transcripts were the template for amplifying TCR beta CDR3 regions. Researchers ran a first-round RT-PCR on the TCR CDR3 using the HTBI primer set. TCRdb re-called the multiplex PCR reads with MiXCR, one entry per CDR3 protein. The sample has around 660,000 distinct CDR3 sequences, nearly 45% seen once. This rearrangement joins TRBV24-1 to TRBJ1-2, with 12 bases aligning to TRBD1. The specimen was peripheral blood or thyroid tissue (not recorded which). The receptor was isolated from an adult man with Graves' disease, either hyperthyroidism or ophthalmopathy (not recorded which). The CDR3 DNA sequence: TGTGCCACCAGTGAGCCCGGGACAGGGGGCGACTATGGCTACACCTTC. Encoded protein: CATSEPGTGGDYGYTF.